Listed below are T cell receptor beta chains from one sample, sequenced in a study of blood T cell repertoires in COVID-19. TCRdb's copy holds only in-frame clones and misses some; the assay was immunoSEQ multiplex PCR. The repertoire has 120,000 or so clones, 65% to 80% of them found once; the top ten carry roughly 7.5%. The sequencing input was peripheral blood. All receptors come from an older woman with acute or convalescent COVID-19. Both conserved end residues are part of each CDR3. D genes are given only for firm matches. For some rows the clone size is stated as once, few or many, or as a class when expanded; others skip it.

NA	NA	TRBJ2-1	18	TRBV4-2	TGTGCCAGCAGCCAAGATGTACGAGCGGGTCTCTCCTACAATGAGCAGTTCTTC	CASSQDVRAGLSYNEQFF
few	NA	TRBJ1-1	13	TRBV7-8	TGTGCCACAAAGGACGGACAAAACACTGAAGCTTTCTTT	CATKDGQNTEAFF
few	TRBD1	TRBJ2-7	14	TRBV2	TGTGCCAGCACCCAGGACAGGCCCTCCTACGAGCAGTACTTC	CASTQDRPSYEQYF
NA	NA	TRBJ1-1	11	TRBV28	TGTGCCAGCACTAGGGGTAATGAAGCTTTCTTT	CASTRGNEAFF
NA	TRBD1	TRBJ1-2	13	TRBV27	TGTGCCAGCAGCCTTTATGGGACAGGTGGCTACACCTTC	CASSLYGTGGYTF
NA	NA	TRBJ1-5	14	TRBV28	TGTGCCAGCAGTTACCAGTATAGCAATCAGCCCCAGCATTTT	CASSYQYSNQPQHF
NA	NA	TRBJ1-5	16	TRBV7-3	TGTGCCAGCAGCTTCCCAGGGGCTTATAGCAATCAGCCCCAGCATTTT	CASSFPGAYSNQPQHF
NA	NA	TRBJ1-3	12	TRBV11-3	TGTGCCAGCAGCGGAGACGGAAACACCATATATTTT	CASSGDGNTIYF
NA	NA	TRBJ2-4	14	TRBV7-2	TGTGCCAGCAGCTTAGCGTACGGTGCTGGCATTCAGTACTTC	CASSLAYGAGIQYF
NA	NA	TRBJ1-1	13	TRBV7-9	TGTGCCAGCAGCATAACAGGGCCCCCTGAAGCTTTCTTT	CASSITGPPEAFF
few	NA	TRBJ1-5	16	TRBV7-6	TGTGCCAGCAGCTTAGTCGCGGGCTCAAGCAATCAGCCCCAGCATTTT	CASSLVAGSSNQPQHF
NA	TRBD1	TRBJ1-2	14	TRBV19	TGTGCCAGTAGGGGGACAGGGGGTGCGGATGGCTACACCTTC	CASRGTGGADGYTF
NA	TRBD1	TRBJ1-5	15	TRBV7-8	TGTGCCAGCAGCCGGACAGGGGCCGGCAATCAGCCCCAGCATTTT	CASSRTGAGNQPQHF
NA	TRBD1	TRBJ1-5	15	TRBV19	TGTGCCAGTATGGGGACAGGCTTTAGCAATCAGCCCCAGCATTTT	CASMGTGFSNQPQHF
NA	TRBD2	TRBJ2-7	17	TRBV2	TGTGCCAGCAGGAGCTCCGGGACTAGCGGGCGTACCTACGAGCAGTACTTC	CASRSSGTSGRTYEQYF
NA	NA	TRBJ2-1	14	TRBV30	TGTGCCTGGAGTGCCCCGGGAGCGTACAATGAGCAGTTCTTC	CAWSAPGAYNEQFF
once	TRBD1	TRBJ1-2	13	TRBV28	TGTGCCAGCAGTGGTGGGACAGACTATGGCTACACCTTC	CASSGGTDYGYTF
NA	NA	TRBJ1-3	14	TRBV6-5	TGTGCCAGCAGTTACGCGGTCACTGGAAACACCATATATTTT	CASSYAVTGNTIYF
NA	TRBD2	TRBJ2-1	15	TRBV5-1	TGCGCCAGCAGCGTAACGGGGGGCTCCTACAATGAGCAGTTCTTC	CASSVTGGSYNEQFF
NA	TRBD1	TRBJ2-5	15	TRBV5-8	TGTGCCAGCAGCCAGGGGACAGGGGAGGCGGAGACCCAGTACTTC	CASSQGTGEAETQYF
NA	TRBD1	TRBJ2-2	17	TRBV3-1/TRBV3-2	TGTGCCAGCAGCCGAGGAAGACAGGGGGCGCGCACCGGGGAGCTGTTTTTT	CASSRGRQGARTGELFF
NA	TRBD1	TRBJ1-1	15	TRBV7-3	TGTGCCAGCAGCTTACTGGGACAGGGGAACACTGAAGCTTTCTTT	CASSLLGQGNTEAFF
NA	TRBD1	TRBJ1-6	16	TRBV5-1	TGCGCCAGCAGCTTGGGGGACAGGGGGCTAAATTCACCCCTCCACTTT	CASSLGDRGLNSPLHF
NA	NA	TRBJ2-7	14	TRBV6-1	TGTGCCAGCAGTGAAATAGGCAGGGCCTACGAGCAGTACTTC	CASSEIGRAYEQYF
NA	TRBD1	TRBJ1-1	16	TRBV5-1	TGCGCCAGCAGCTCGCCACGAAAACAGGGGGCCCCTGAAGCTTTCTTT	CASSSPRKQGAPEAFF
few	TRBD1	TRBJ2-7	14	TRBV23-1	TGCGCCAGCAGTCGCGTGACAGGGGGCTACGAGCAGTACTTC	CASSRVTGGYEQYF
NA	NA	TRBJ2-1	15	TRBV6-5	TGTGCCAGCAGGGAGCTACGTCTCTCCTACAATGAGCAGTTCTTC	CASRELRLSYNEQFF
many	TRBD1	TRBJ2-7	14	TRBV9	TGTGCCAGCAGCCCTTCGGACAGGGAGTACGAGCAGTACTTC	CASSPSDREYEQYF
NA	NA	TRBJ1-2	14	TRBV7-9	TGTGCCAGCAGTCCTTCAGTCGTAAACTATGGCTACACCTTC	CASSPSVVNYGYTF
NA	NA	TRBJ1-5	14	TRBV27	TGTGCCAGCAGACCGGGACAAAGAAATCAGCCCCAGCATTTT	CASRPGQRNQPQHF
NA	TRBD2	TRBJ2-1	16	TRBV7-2	TGTGCCAGCAGCTTAGCACTAGCGGGGGGGCCCAATGAGCAGTTCTTC	CASSLALAGGPNEQFF
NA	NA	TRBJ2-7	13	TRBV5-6	TGTGCCAGCAGCTTGAGGCAGGGCTACGAGCAGTACTTC	CASSLRQGYEQYF
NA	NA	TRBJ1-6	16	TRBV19	TGTGCCAGTGAACCGACCGAGGACAGCTATAATTCACCCCTCCACTTT	CASEPTEDSYNSPLHF
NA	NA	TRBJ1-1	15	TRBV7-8	TGTGCCAGCAGCTTAGTTTACAGGGCGAACACTGAAGCTTTCTTT	CASSLVYRANTEAFF
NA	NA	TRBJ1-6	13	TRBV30	TGTGCCTGCCTTAGCGGGACAAATTCACCCCTCCACTTT	CACLSGTNSPLHF
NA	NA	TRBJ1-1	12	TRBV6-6	TGTGCCAGCAGTTACTCTGGAGGGCTCGCTTTCTTT	CASSYSGGLAFF
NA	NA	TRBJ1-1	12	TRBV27	TGTGCCAGCAGATCAGTAAACACTGAAGCTTTCTTT	CASRSVNTEAFF
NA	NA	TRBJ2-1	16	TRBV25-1	TGTGCCAGCAGTGAAGGTACAGTCACCTCCTACAATGAGCAGTTCTTC	CASSEGTVTSYNEQFF
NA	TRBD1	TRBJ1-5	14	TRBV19	TGTGCCAGTAGTCAACAGGGGGCTCGGCAGCCCCAGCATTTT	CASSQQGARQPQHF
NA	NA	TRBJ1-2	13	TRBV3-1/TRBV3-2	TGTGCCAGCAGCCAAAGTGAGATCTATGGCTACACCTTC	CASSQSEIYGYTF
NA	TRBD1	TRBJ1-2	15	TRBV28	TGTGCCAGCAGTTTATTCGGGACAGGGCCTGGTGGCTACACCTTC	CASSLFGTGPGGYTF
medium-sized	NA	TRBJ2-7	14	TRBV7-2	TGTGCCAGCAGCTTATCCAATATACACTACGAGCAGTACTTC	CASSLSNIHYEQYF
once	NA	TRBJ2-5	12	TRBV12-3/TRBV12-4	TGTGCCAGCAGTTATCCCGGAGAGACCCAGTACTTC	CASSYPGETQYF
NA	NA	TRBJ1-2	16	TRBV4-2	TGTGCCAGCAGCCAGGGCAGGCTAGGAGGGGCCTATGGCTACACCTTC	CASSQGRLGGAYGYTF